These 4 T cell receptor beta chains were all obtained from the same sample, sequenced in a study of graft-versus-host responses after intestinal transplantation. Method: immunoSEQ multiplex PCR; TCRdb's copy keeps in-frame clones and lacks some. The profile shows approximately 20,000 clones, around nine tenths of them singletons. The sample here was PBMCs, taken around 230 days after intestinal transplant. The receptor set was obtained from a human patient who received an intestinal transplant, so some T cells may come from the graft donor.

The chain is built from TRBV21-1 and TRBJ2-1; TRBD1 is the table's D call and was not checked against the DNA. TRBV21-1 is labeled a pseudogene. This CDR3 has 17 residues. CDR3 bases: TGTGCCAGCAGCAAAGTGATAGGGCAGGGTAATAACGGTGAGCAGTTCTTC. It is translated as CASSKVIGQGNNGEQFF.

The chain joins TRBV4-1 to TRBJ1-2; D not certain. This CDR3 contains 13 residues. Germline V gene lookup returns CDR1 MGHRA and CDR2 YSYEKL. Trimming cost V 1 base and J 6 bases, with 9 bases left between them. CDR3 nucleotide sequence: TGCGCCAGCAGCCAAGTCCCGGACCATGGCTACACCTTC. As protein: CASSQVPDHGYTF.

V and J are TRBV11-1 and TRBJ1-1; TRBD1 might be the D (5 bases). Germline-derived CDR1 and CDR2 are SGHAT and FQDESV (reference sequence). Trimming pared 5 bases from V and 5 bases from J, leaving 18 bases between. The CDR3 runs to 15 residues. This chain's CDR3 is CASSPPAGGRTEAFF. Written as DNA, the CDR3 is TGTGCCAGCAGCCCCCCGGCTGGGGGTAGGACTGAAGCTTTCTTT.

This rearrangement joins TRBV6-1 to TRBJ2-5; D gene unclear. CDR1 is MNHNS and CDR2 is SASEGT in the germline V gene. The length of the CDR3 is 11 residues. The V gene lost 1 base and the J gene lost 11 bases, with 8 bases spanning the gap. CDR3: CASSEGVGQYF. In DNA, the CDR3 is TGTGCCAGCAGTGAAGGGGTGGGGCAGTACTTC.